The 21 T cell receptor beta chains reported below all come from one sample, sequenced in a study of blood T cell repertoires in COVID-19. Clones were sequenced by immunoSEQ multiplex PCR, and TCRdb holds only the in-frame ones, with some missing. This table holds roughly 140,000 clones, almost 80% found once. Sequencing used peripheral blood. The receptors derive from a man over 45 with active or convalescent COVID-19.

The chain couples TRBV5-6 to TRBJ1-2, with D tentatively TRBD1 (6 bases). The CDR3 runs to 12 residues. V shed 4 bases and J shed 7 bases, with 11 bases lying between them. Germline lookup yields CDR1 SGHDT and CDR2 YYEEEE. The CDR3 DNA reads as TGTGCCAGCAGCCGGGGGGCGCGTGGCTACACCTTC. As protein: CASSRGARGYTF.

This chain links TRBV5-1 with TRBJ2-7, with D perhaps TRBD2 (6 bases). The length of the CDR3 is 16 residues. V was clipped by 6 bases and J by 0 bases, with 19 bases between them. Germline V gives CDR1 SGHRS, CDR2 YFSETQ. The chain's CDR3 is CASTRGASETSYEQYF. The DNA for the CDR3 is TGCGCCAGCACACGAGGGGCTAGCGAGACCTCCTACGAGCAGTACTTC.

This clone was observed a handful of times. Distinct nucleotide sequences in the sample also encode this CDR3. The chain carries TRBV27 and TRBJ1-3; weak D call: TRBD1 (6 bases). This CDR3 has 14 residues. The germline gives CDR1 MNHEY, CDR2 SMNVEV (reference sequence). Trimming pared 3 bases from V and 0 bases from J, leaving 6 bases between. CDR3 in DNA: TGTGCCAGCAGTTTGACAGGCTCTGGAAACACCATATATTTT. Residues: CASSLTGSGNTIYF.

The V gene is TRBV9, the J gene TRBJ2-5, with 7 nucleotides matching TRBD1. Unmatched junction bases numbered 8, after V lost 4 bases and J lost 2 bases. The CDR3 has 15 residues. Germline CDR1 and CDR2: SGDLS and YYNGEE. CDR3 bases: TGTGCCAGCAGCTTTGGACCGGGACAGCAAGAGACCCAGTACTTC. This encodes CASSFGPGQQETQYF.

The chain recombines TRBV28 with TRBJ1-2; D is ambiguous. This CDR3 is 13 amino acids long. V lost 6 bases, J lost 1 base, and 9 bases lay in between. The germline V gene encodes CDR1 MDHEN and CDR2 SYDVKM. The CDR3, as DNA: TGTGCCAGCAGGGCCGGACTTAACTATGGCTACACCTTC. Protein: CASRAGLNYGYTF.

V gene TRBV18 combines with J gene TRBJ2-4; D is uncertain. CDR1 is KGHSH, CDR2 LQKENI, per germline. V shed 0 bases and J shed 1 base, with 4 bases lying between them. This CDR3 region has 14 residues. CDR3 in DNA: TGTGCCAGCTCACCACCGGAGGCCAAAAACATTCAGTACTTC. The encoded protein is CASSPPEAKNIQYF.

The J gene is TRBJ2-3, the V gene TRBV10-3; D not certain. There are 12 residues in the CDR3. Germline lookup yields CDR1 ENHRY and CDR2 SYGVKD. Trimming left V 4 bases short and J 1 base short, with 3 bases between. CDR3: CAISAGTDTQYF. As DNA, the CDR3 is TGTGCCATCAGTGCGGGCACAGATACGCAGTATTTT.

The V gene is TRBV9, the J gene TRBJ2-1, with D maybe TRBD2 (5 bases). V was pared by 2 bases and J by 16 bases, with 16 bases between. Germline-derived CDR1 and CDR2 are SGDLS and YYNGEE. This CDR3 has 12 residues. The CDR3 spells CASSVLAGPCFF. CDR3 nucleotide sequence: TGTGCCAGCAGCGTCCTAGCCGGTCCGTGCTTCTTC.

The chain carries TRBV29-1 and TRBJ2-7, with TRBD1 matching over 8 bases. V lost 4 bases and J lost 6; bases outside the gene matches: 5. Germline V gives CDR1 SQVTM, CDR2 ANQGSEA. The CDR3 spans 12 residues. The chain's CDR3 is CSVGQGAVEQYF. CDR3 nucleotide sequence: TGCAGCGTTGGGCAGGGGGCCGTCGAGCAGTACTTC.

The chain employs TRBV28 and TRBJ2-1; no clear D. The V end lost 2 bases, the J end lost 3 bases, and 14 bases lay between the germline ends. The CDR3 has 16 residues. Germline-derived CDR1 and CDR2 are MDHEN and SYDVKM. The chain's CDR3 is CASSLPLSTHYNEQFF. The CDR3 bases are TGTGCCAGCAGTTTACCCCTTAGCACTCACTACAATGAGCAGTTCTTC.

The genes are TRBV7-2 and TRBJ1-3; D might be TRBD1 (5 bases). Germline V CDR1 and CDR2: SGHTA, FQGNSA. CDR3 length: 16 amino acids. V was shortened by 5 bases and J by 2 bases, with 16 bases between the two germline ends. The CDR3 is CASSPVGGAAGNTIYF. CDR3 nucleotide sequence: TGTGCCAGCAGCCCCGTGGGGGGTGCAGCTGGAAACACCATATATTTT.

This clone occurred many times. CDR3 residues: CASSLLRDNTGELFF. The DNA of the CDR3 is TGTGCCAGCAGTTTATTGAGGGATAACACCGGGGAGCTGTTTTTT. J is TRBJ2-2 and V is TRBV28, with a possible D match to TRBD2 (5 bases). The CDR3 loop spans 15 amino acids. Germline CDR1 is MDHEN and CDR2 is SYDVKM. Trimming removed 1 base at V and 2 bases at J, with 8 bases between.

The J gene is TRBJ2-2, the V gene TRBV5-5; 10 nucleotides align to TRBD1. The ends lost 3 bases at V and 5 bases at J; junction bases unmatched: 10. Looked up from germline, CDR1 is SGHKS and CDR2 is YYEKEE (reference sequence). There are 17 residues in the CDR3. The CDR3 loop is CASSSRTGGSQTGELFF. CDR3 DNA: TGTGCCAGCAGCTCCAGGACAGGGGGGTCGCAAACCGGGGAGCTGTTTTTT.

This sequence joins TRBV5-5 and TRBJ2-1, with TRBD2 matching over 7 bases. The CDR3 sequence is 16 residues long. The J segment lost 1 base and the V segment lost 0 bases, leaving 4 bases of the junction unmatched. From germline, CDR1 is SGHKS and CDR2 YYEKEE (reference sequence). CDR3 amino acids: CASSLGLAVSYNEQFF. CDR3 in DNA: TGTGCCAGCAGCTTGGGGCTAGCGGTTTCCTACAATGAGCAGTTCTTC.

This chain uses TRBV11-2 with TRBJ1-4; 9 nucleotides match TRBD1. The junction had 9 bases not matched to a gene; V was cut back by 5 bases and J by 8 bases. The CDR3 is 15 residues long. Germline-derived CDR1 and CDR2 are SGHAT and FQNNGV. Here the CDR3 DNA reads TGTGCCAGCAGCCGCCCCGGGACAGGGAGAGAAAAACTGTTTTTT. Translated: CASSRPGTGREKLFF.

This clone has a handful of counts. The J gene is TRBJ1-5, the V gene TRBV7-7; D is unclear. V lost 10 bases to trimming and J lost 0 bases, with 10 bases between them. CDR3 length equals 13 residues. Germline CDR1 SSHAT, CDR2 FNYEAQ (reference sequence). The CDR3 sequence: CANRDYSNQPQHF. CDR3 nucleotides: TGTGCCAACCGAGATTATAGCAATCAGCCCCAGCATTTT.

The CDR3 reads CASQGQAYNEQFF. The CDR3 nucleotides read TGTGCCAGCCAGGGTCAAGCCTACAATGAGCAGTTCTTC. The chain has TRBV27 and TRBJ2-1, with a possible D match to TRBD1 (5 bases). Germline V gives CDR1 MNHEY, CDR2 SMNVEV (reference sequence). The CDR3 sequence is 13 residues long. Trimming removed 8 bases at V and 2 bases at J, with 10 bases between.

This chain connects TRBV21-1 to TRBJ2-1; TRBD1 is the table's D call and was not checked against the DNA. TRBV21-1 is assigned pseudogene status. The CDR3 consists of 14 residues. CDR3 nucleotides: TGTGCCAGCAGCAAAGTGGGCAGATACCATGAGCAGTTCTTC. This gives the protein CASSKVGRYHEQFF.

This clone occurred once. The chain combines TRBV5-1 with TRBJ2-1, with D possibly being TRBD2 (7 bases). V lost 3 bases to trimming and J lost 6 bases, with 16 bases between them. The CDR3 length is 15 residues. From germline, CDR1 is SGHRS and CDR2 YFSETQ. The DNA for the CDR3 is TGCGCCAGCAGCTCGGGGGCGGGAGTTGGCAATGAGCAGTTCTTC. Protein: CASSSGAGVGNEQFF. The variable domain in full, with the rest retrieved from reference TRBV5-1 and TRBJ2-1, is KAGVTQTPRYLIKTRGQQVTLSCSPISGHRSVSWYQQTPGQGLQFLFEYFSETQRNKGNFPGRFSGRQFSNSRSEMNVSTLELGDSALYLCASSSGAGVGNEQFFGPGTRLTVL.

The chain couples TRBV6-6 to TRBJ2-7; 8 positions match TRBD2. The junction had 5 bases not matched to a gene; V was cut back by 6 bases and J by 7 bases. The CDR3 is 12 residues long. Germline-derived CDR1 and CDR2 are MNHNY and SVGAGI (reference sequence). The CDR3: CASRGSGGEQYF. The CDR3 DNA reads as TGTGCCAGCAGGGGGTCGGGAGGGGAGCAGTACTTC.

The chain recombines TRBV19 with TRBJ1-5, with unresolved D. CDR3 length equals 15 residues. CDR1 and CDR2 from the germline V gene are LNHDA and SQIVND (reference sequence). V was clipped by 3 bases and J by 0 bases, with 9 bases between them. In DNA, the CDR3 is TGTGCCAGTAGTATTATGGTCTATAGCAATCAGCCCCAGCATTTT. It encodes CASSIMVYSNQPQHF.